Below, 23 T cell receptor beta chains from the same sample are listed, as sequenced in a study of T cell responses to AZD1222 COVID-19 vaccine. The assay was immunoSEQ multiplex PCR, and TCRdb's table has in-frame clones only and misses some. The sample consists of roughly 150,000 clones, 88% of them appearing once. This specimen consisted of peripheral blood, obtained on day 0 of AZD1222 vaccination. These receptors were taken from an adult in good health.

Only one count was recorded for this clone. This CDR3 is also generated by other DNA sequences in the sample. The V and J genes are TRBV28 and TRBJ1-5; D remains unclear. V was trimmed by 5 bases and J by 2 bases, leaving 7 bases between them. Germline lookup yields CDR1 MDHEN and CDR2 SYDVKM. This CDR3 has 13 residues. This CDR3 is CASSPRGNQPQHF. Here the CDR3 DNA reads TGTGCCAGCAGTCCTAGGGGCAATCAGCCCCAGCATTTT. Using reference TRBV28 and TRBJ1-5 for the parts outside the CDR3, the full variable domain is DVKVTQSSRYLVKRTGEKVFLECVQDMDHENMFWYRQDPGLGLRLIYFSYDVKMKEKGDIPEGYSVSREKKERFSLILESASTNQTSMYLCASSPRGNQPQHFGDGTRLSIL.

The genes are TRBV6-2 or TRBV6-3 and TRBJ2-5, with 7 bases that match TRBD2. Germline CDR1 is MNHEY and CDR2 is SVGEGT. Unmatched junction bases numbered 7, after V lost 2 bases and J lost 4 bases. The CDR3 sequence is 15 residues long. CDR3 in amino acids: CASSYRGLEAETQYF. The CDR3 nucleotides are TGTGCCAGCAGTTACCGCGGACTAGAGGCAGAGACCCAGTACTTC.

This clone occurred a few times. The chain is built from TRBV2 and TRBJ2-1; D gene unclear. V was pared by 1 base and J by 1 base, with 8 bases between. This CDR3 comprises 15 residues. CDR1 SNHLY and CDR2 FYNNEI come from the germline V gene. Here the CDR3 reads CASSEGTQSYNEQFF. In nucleotides, the CDR3 is TGTGCCAGCAGTGAAGGGACCCAATCCTACAATGAGCAGTTCTTC.

The J gene is TRBJ2-3, the V gene TRBV2, with a tentative D call TRBD1 (6 bases). Germline lookup yields CDR1 SNHLY and CDR2 FYNNEI. CDR3 length: 15 residues. Between the trimmed V and J ends, which lost 4 bases and 0 bases, there was a span of 11 bases. CDR3 nucleotides: TGTGCCAGCAGTGGGGGGCGGGCCAGCACAGATACGCAGTATTTT. Residues: CASSGGRASTDTQYF.

CDR3 sequence reads: CAEAEAASNQPQHF. DNA for the CDR3: TGTGCCGAGGCAGAGGCGGCAAGCAATCAGCCCCAGCATTTT. The V and J genes are TRBV27 and TRBJ1-5; D unclear. CDR3 length: 14 amino acids. CDR1 is MNHEY, CDR2 SMNVEV, per germline (reference sequence). V lost 11 bases and J lost 1, with 15 bases in between.

The V and J genes are TRBV10-3 and TRBJ1-3; D might be TRBD1 (6 bases). The V gene's germline CDR1 is ENHRY and CDR2 SYGVKD. The CDR3 totals 14 residues. The V end lost 7 bases, the J end lost 0 bases, and 10 bases lay between the germline ends. CDR3: CAIKEDSSGNTIYF. The CDR3 nucleotides read TGTGCCATCAAGGAGGACAGCTCTGGAAACACCATATATTTT.

The V gene is TRBV28, the J gene TRBJ2-7, with 9 bases lining up with TRBD1. Germline CDR1 reads MDHEN; CDR2 reads SYDVKM. The CDR3 has 17 amino acids. The trim removed 2 bases at V and 9 bases at J, leaving 17 bases unmatched. CDR3: CASSLIGWGQGSFGQYF. In DNA, the CDR3 is TGTGCCAGCAGTTTAATCGGTTGGGGACAGGGTTCCTTCGGGCAGTACTTC.

The V gene is TRBV7-3, the J gene TRBJ2-1; 11 nucleotides line up with TRBD2. Germline V lookup: CDR1 SGHTA, CDR2 FQGTGA. V lost 1 base, J lost 6 bases, and 5 bases stayed unmatched. This CDR3 is 16 amino acids long. The CDR3 DNA reads as TGTGCCAGCAGCTTAATTGGGACTAGCGGTTTCAATGAGCAGTTCTTC. It codes for CASSLIGTSGFNEQFF.

The CDR3 bases are TGTGCCAGCACCGAGGAGGGGGACACTGAAGCTTTCTTT. The encoded protein is CASTEEGDTEAFF. The genes are TRBV12-3 or TRBV12-4 and TRBJ1-1; D may be TRBD1 (6 bases). Trimming took off 7 bases at V and 3 bases at J, with 12 bases between the two ends. The length of the CDR3 is 13 residues.

With regard to this clone: The junction shows a germline mismatch at one end, possibly a read error. The chain couples TRBV7-8 to TRBJ2-3; TRBD2 matches at 9 bases. Germline assignment: CDR1 SGHVS and CDR2 FQNEAQ. This CDR3 region has 14 residues. DNA of the CDR3: TGTGCCAGCAGGTTAGCGGGAGAGGAAGATACGCAGTATTTT. Protein: CASRLAGEEDTQYF.

This clone was picked up a small number of times. The V gene is TRBV18, the J gene TRBJ2-2; no definite D call. CDR3 length: 16 residues. V was shortened by 3 bases and J by 1 base, with 12 bases between the two germline ends. Germline CDR1 is KGHSH and CDR2 is LQKENI. In DNA, the CDR3 is TGTGCCAGCTCACCCGCCGCGGCGGTGAACACCGGGGAGCTGTTTTTT. It is translated as CASSPAAAVNTGELFF.

The chain couples TRBV7-8 to TRBJ2-7; the D is unclear. The V end was cut by 1 base, the J end by 4 bases, with 5 bases between. The CDR3 runs to 12 residues. The V gene's germline CDR1 is SGHVS and CDR2 FQNEAQ. The CDR3 nucleotides read TGTGCCAGCAGCTTAGACACTTACGAGCAGTACTTC. The encoded protein is CASSLDTYEQYF.

This clone was seen only once. The chain employs TRBV10-2 and TRBJ1-5, with D possibly TRBD1 on 5 matching bases. V was cut by 8 bases and J by 0 bases, with 11 bases left in between. The CDR3 loop spans 14 amino acids. CDR1 is WSHSY, CDR2 SAAADI, per germline. The CDR3 DNA is TGCGCCAGCTCCGTTGGGGGTAGCAATCAGCCCCAGCATTTT. Residues: CASSVGGSNQPQHF.

The rearrangement joins TRBV6-2 or TRBV6-3 to TRBJ2-2; D remains unclear. Germline-derived CDR1 and CDR2 are MNHEY and SVGEGT. The CDR3 loop spans 14 amino acids. The ends were cut back, 4 bases at V and 4 bases at J, with 10 bases in the middle. This CDR3 reads CASSSLQSTGELFF. Written as DNA, the CDR3 is TGTGCCAGCAGTTCACTCCAGTCCACCGGGGAGCTGTTTTTT.

The chain is built from TRBV12-3 or TRBV12-4 and TRBJ2-7; D might be TRBD1 or TRBD2, each matching 5 bases. The CDR3 loop spans 13 amino acids. V lost 6 bases to trimming and J lost 1 base, with 10 bases between them. The CDR3 is CASRGEPSYEQYF. The CDR3 DNA reads TGTGCCAGCAGGGGGGAGCCATCCTACGAGCAGTACTTC.

The chain employs TRBV6-5 and TRBJ2-7, with 9 bases identical to TRBD1. This CDR3 has 12 amino acids. V lost 8 bases and J lost 7; bases outside the gene matches: 6. The germline V gene encodes CDR1 MNHEY and CDR2 SVGAGI. The CDR3 DNA follows: TGTGCCAGCGGGACAGGGCACGATGAGCAGTACTTC. The encoded protein is CASGTGHDEQYF.

Note on this clone: The junction does not match germline at one end; this may be a read error. The rearrangement joins TRBV29-1 to TRBJ2-3; perhaps TRBD2 as D (6 bases). CDR1 is SQVTM, CDR2 ANQGSEA, per germline. The CDR3 covers 11 residues. The CDR3 sequence: CSVEVTSRMDF. CDR3 nucleotides: TGCAGCGTTGAAGTTACTAGCAGGATGGATTTT.

The rearrangement joins TRBV4-3 to TRBJ2-3; 9 positions match TRBD2. V trimming: 4 bases; J trimming: 2 bases; junction bases outside the gene matches: 4. The CDR3 is 15 amino acids. Germline loops: CDR1 LGHNA, CDR2 YSLEER. CDR3 sequence: CASSPIAGATDTQYF. The CDR3, as DNA: TGCGCCAGCAGCCCCATAGCGGGAGCCACAGATACGCAGTATTTT.

The V call is TRBV27, the J call TRBJ2-2; D is possibly TRBD2 (7 bases). CDR1 and CDR2 (germline): MNHEY, SMNVEV (reference sequence). Trimming left V 8 bases short and J 0 bases short, with 10 bases between. The CDR3 spans 14 residues. CDR3 amino acids: CASGGATNTGELFF. CDR3 coding DNA: TGTGCCAGCGGGGGGGCAACGAACACCGGGGAGCTGTTTTTT.

The V call is TRBV19, the J call TRBJ2-1; tentatively, D is TRBD1 or TRBD2 (9 bases each). The ends were cut back, 6 bases at V and 4 bases at J, with 25 bases in the middle. This CDR3 comprises 18 residues. Germline loops: CDR1 LNHDA, CDR2 SQIVND (reference sequence). In DNA form, the CDR3 reads TGTGCCAGTAGGCCGGGACAGGGAAGGACTAGCGATTACAATGAGCAGTTCTTC. Its translation is CASRPGQGRTSDYNEQFF.

This clone was observed at least ten times. The chain couples TRBV10-3 to TRBJ1-6; TRBD1 matches 7 bases. V was pared by 2 bases and J by 5 bases, with 0 bases of the junction left unmatched. This CDR3 has 14 amino acids. CDR1 and CDR2 from the germline V gene are ENHRY and SYGVKD. The CDR3: CAISETGDNSPLHF. The CDR3 nucleotides are TGTGCCATCAGTGAGACAGGGGATAATTCACCCCTCCACTTT.

This chain uses TRBV3-1 (or the pseudogene TRBV3-2) with TRBJ1-2, with D maybe TRBD1 (5 bases). The V gene's germline CDR1 is LGHDT and CDR2 YNNKEL (reference sequence). The ends were cut back, 3 bases at V and 7 bases at J, with 12 bases in the middle. CDR3 length: 13 residues. CDR3 DNA sequence: TGTGCCAGCAGCCAGGGGGGAGAAGGTGGCTACACCTTC. Translating it yields CASSQGGEGGYTF.

J is TRBJ1-6 and V is TRBV5-1; D is perhaps TRBD1 (5 bases). Germline values: CDR1 SGHRS, CDR2 YFSETQ. Trimming removed 1 base at V and 8 bases at J, with 10 bases between. The CDR3 contains 14 residues. Written as DNA, the CDR3 is TGCGCCAGCAGCTTGTGGCCCAGGGATTCACCCCTCCACTTT. As protein: CASSLWPRDSPLHF.